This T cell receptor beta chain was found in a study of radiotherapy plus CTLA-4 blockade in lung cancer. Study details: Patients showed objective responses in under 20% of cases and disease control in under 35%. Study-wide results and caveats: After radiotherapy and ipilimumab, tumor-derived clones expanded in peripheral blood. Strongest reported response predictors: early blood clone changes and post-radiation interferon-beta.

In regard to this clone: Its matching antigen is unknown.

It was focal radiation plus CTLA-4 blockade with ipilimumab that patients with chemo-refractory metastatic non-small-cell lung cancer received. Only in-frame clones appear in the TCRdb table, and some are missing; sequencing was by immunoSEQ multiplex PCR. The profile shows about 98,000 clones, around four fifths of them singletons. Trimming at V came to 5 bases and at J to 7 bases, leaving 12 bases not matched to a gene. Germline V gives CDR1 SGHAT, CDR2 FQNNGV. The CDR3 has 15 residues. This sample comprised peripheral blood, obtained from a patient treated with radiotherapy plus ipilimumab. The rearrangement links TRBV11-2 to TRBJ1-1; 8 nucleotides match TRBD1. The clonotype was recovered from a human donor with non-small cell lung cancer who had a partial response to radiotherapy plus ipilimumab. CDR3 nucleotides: TGTGCCAGCAGCCCGAGACAGGGGCCCCAGGGTGAAGCTTTCTTT. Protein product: CASSPRQGPQGEAFF.